The 28 T cell receptor beta chains below come from one sample, sequenced in a study of T cell changes during pregnancy in multiple sclerosis (dated by TCRdb to between 2018 and 2021). Library generation was performed with the immunoSEQ multiplex PCR assay. What TCRdb holds here is the immuneACCESS table cut down to in-frame rearrangements. Part of the clones is not present; checked against another copy, under half of the missing clones reflect an unresolved V gene, and the others are unexplained. In all, the sample holds about 49,000 clones, and nearly 95% of those were seen once. The ten largest make up around 0.89% of the sample. The starting material was peripheral blood, obtained after pregnancy. All receptors derive from a female donor with multiple sclerosis, enrolled in a pregnancy study.

CDR3 sequence reads: CASSEKGGSDEQYF. In nucleotides, the CDR3 is TGTGCCAGCAGTGAGAAGGGGGGGAGCGACGAGCAGTACTTC. The J gene is TRBJ2-7, the V gene TRBV6-1; D perhaps matches TRBD2 (7 bases). Germline-derived CDR1 and CDR2 are MNHNS and SASEGT. This CDR3 is built from 14 residues. Trimming cost V 3 bases and J 5 bases, with 14 bases left between them.

CDR3 nucleotides: TGTGCCAGCAACCCCTCGGGGGAGCCTGGGGCTAATGAAAAACTGTTTTTT. Translation gives CASNPSGEPGANEKLFF. The chain couples TRBV7-9 to TRBJ1-4; D perhaps matches TRBD1 (5 bases). The V end lost 7 bases, the J end lost 3 bases, and 21 bases lay between the germline ends. CDR1 and CDR2 from the germline V gene are SEHNR and FQNEAQ (reference sequence). The CDR3 covers 17 residues.

The chain is built from TRBV18 and TRBJ2-1; D uncertain. This CDR3 has 16 residues. V was pared by 3 bases and J by 2 bases, with 14 bases between. Per germline, CDR1 KGHSH and CDR2 LQKENI. CDR3 loop: CASSPESGFTYNEQFF. The CDR3 region has the DNA TGTGCCAGCTCACCCGAGTCGGGTTTCACCTACAATGAGCAGTTCTTC.

The rearrangement joins TRBV30 to TRBJ1-6; 7 nucleotides line up with TRBD1. The ends lost 3 bases at V and 4 bases at J; junction bases unmatched: 9. The length of the CDR3 is 16 residues. The germline V gene encodes CDR1 GTSNPN and CDR2 SVGIG (reference sequence). Here the CDR3 DNA reads TGTGCCTGGAGAAGAACAGGGGTCGGTTATAATTCACCCCTCCACTTT. This translates into CAWRRTGVGYNSPLHF.

This clone was detected once. The rearrangement joins TRBV15 to TRBJ1-1; D is unresolved. The germline V and J ends were trimmed by 0 bases and 0 bases, with 11 bases remaining between them. Germline-derived CDR1 and CDR2 are LNHNV and YYDKDF (reference sequence). The CDR3 contains 16 residues. The CDR3 protein is CATSRDRGILNTEAFF. Written as DNA, the CDR3 is TGTGCCACCAGCAGAGATCGCGGGATTTTGAACACTGAAGCTTTCTTT. Complete variable domain (other parts from reference TRBV15 and TRBJ1-1): DAMVIQNPRYQVTQFGKPVTLSCSQTLNHNVMYWYQQKSSQAPKLLFHYYDKDFNNEADTPDNFQSRRPNTSFCFLDIRSPGLGDTAMYLCATSRDRGILNTEAFFGQGTRLTVV.

This rearrangement joins TRBV11-3 to TRBJ2-5; D ambiguous. The CDR3 has 16 amino acids. Per the germline V gene, CDR1 is SGHNT and CDR2 is YENEEA. The V end lost 8 bases, the J end lost 3 bases, and 22 bases lay between the germline ends. This CDR3 reads CASERNLPRPEETQYF. CDR3 DNA: TGTGCCAGCGAGCGCAACCTCCCGCGTCCAGAAGAGACCCAGTACTTC. The variable domain in full, completed from reference TRBV11-3 and TRBJ2-5, reads EAGVVQSPRYKIIEKKQPVAFWCNPISGHNTLYWYLQNLGQGPELLIRYENEEAVDDSQLPKDRFSAERLKGVDSTLKIQPAELGDSAVYLCASERNLPRPEETQYFGPGTRLLVL.

The chain couples TRBV5-1 to TRBJ2-7, with D maybe TRBD1 (6 bases). The germline CDR1 and CDR2 sequences are SGHRS and YFSETQ. The CDR3 runs to 15 residues. V lost 0 bases and J 5 bases, leaving 15 bases between the germline ends. This CDR3 is CASSLEGHPQHEQYF. CDR3 in DNA: TGCGCCAGCAGCTTGGAGGGACACCCTCAACACGAGCAGTACTTC.

This clone was counted a single time. This sequence joins TRBV4-1 and TRBJ2-7; TRBD1 agrees at 12 bases. This CDR3 has 14 residues. The germline CDR1 and CDR2 sequences are MGHRA and YSYEKL. Trimming at V came to 4 bases and at J to 7 bases, leaving 5 bases not matched to a gene. As DNA, the CDR3 is TGCGCCAGCAGCCTGGGACAGGGGGCGTGGGAGCAGTACTTC. It codes for CASSLGQGAWEQYF.

The chain uses TRBV27 and TRBJ2-3; TRBD2 matches 10 bases. The CDR3 runs to 17 residues. The V segment lost 1 base and the J segment 1 base; nucleotides outside the gene matches: 5. Per the germline V gene, CDR1 is MNHEY and CDR2 is SMNVEV (reference sequence). The CDR3 nucleotides are TGTGCCAGCAGTTTATTCCTAGCGGGGGCGGGCACAGATACGCAGTATTTT. It translates to CASSLFLAGAGTDTQYF.

This chain links TRBV4-1 with TRBJ2-7, with D maybe TRBD2 (6 bases). Germline assignment: CDR1 MGHRA and CDR2 YSYEKL. The CDR3 loop spans 18 amino acids. V shed 0 bases and J shed 9 bases, with 27 bases lying between them. The chain's CDR3 is CASSQEGRQAAKIEVQYF. CDR3 sequence (DNA): TGCGCCAGCAGCCAAGAAGGGAGGCAGGCGGCGAAGATCGAGGTGCAGTACTTC.

The chain is built from TRBV7-2 and TRBJ1-1, with D hard to call. The V end lost 5 bases, the J end lost 1 base, and 8 bases lay between the germline ends. The CDR3 loop spans 13 amino acids. Germline V CDR1 and CDR2: SGHTA, FQGNSA. The CDR3 sequence: CASSRVTNTEAFF. CDR3 DNA: TGTGCCAGCAGCAGAGTTACGAACACTGAAGCTTTCTTT.

The chain combines TRBV28 with TRBJ1-3; TRBD1 is a possible D gene (6 bases). This CDR3 has 16 amino acids. In germline, CDR1 is MDHEN, CDR2 SYDVKM. The V end was cut by 6 bases, the J end by 3 bases, with 18 bases between. The CDR3 DNA reads TGTGCCAGCAGGAAGGGGGGGGCCCGACATGGAAACACCATATATTTT. Protein: CASRKGGARHGNTIYF.

The V gene is TRBV11-2, the J gene TRBJ2-3, with 7 bases lining up with TRBD1. Germline V gene lookup returns CDR1 SGHAT and CDR2 FQNNGV. V dropped 5 bases and J dropped 0; count of bases not matched to a gene: 8. The CDR3 is 16 residues long. The CDR3 DNA reads as TGTGCCAGCAGCACAGGGACAGTTACTAGCACAGATACGCAGTATTTT. It codes for CASSTGTVTSTDTQYF.

This chain uses TRBV7-9 with TRBJ2-3, with TRBD2 matching 11 bases. J gave up 3 bases and V 1 base, and 6 bases lay outside the gene matches. The CDR3 spans 17 residues. Germline-derived CDR1 and CDR2 are SEHNR and FQNEAQ (reference sequence). CDR3 protein: CASSLGKLAGDTDTQYF. The CDR3 DNA follows: TGTGCCAGCAGCTTAGGGAAACTAGCGGGGGATACAGATACGCAGTATTTT.

The rearrangement uses TRBV27 and TRBJ1-5, with 8 bases aligning to TRBD1. CDR1 and CDR2 (germline): MNHEY, SMNVEV (reference sequence). V dropped 8 bases and J dropped 0; count of bases not matched to a gene: 6. CDR3 length: 15 amino acids. CDR3 residues: CASSRTGPSNQPQHF. CDR3 DNA: TGTGCCAGCTCTCGGACAGGGCCTAGCAATCAGCCCCAGCATTTT.

The chain employs TRBV4-2 and TRBJ1-2, with D hard to call. Germline V gene sequence: CDR1 LGHNA, CDR2 YNFKEQ. The CDR3 contains 18 residues. V gave up 0 bases and J gave up 1 base, with 18 bases separating them. The DNA for the CDR3 is TGTGCCAGCAGCCAAGATCATTTTTATGGGCCCCTTAACTATGGCTACACCTTC. Encoded protein: CASSQDHFYGPLNYGYTF.

This clone has just a few counts. V gene TRBV5-1 combines with J gene TRBJ2-3; TRBD2 might be the D (6 bases). With 0 bases removed from V and 4 bases from J, the gap between germline ends came to 15 bases. The CDR3 is made up of 16 amino acids. In germline, CDR1 is SGHRS, CDR2 YFSETQ. The DNA of the CDR3 is TGCGCCAGCAGCTTGGCCGTGGCGGGGTTCCCAGATACGCAGTATTTT. This gives the protein CASSLAVAGFPDTQYF.

In this sample, this clone turned up once. This chain uses TRBV6-5 with TRBJ1-2; maybe TRBD1 (6 bases). Deletions cut 2 bases from V and 4 bases from J, with 11 bases between. The CDR3 consists of 14 residues. The V gene's germline CDR1 is MNHEY and CDR2 SVGAGI. In DNA form, the CDR3 reads TGTGCCAGCAGTTACGACAGGCCCCCCTATGGCTACACCTTC. It codes for CASSYDRPPYGYTF.

This chain connects TRBV25-1 to TRBJ2-2, with 9 bases fitting TRBD1. The ends lost 6 bases at V and 4 bases at J; junction bases unmatched: 9. The germline gives CDR1 MGHDK, CDR2 SYGVNS. The CDR3 loop spans 16 amino acids. CDR3 DNA: TGTGCCAGCAGGGCTCCGGGGACAGGGACCACCGGGGAGCTGTTTTTT. Protein product: CASRAPGTGTTGELFF.

This chain joins TRBV18 and TRBJ2-7; tentative D call: TRBD2 (6 bases). CDR3 length: 14 residues. The germline V gene encodes CDR1 KGHSH and CDR2 LQKENI. V dropped 2 bases and J dropped 0 bases, with 8 bases sitting between them. CDR3: CASSPSGGSYEQYF. CDR3 DNA sequence: TGTGCCAGCTCACCATCCGGGGGCTCCTACGAGCAGTACTTC.

The chain is built from TRBV11-2 and TRBJ2-3; 7 bases are a match to TRBD2. V gave up 1 base and J gave up 2 bases; unmatched junction bases: 9. Germline CDR1 and CDR2: SGHAT and FQNNGV. The CDR3 totals 17 residues. The CDR3 region is CASSLVLLADFTDTQYF. In nucleotides, the CDR3 is TGTGCCAGCAGCTTAGTGTTGCTAGCGGATTTCACAGATACGCAGTATTTT.

V is TRBV7-2 and J is TRBJ1-1; the D is unclear. With 7 bases removed from V and 0 bases from J, the gap between germline ends came to 15 bases. The CDR3 extends over 15 amino acids. Germline CDR1 is SGHTA and CDR2 is FQGNSA. Here the CDR3 reads CASTRPPGLNTEAFF. CDR3 in DNA: TGTGCCAGCACCCGACCCCCGGGGTTGAACACTGAAGCTTTCTTT.

The genes are TRBV19 and TRBJ2-1, with D possibly matching TRBD1 (6 bases). The CDR3 has 13 residues. V dropped 6 bases and J dropped 10 bases, with 16 bases sitting between them. Looked up from germline, CDR1 is LNHDA and CDR2 is SQIVND (reference sequence). CDR3 in DNA: TGTGCCAGTAGAGTCGCAGGGGTCGGCGAGCAGTTCTTC. This translates into CASRVAGVGEQFF.

This clone has a handful of counts. The chain joins TRBV6-4 to TRBJ2-1, with TRBD2 matching 9 bases. In germline, CDR1 is MRHNA, CDR2 SNTAGT. The CDR3 is 16 amino acids. Trimming took 0 bases from V and 4 from J; bases not matched to a gene: 4. DNA of the CDR3: TGTGCCAGCAGTGACTCAGAAGCGGGGGGATACAATGAGCAGTTCTTC. Translation: CASSDSEAGGYNEQFF.

The CDR3 nucleotides are TGTGCCAGCAGCCAAGGGGCTCAGCCCCAGCATTTT. It translates to CASSQGAQPQHF. The rearrangement uses TRBV5-6 and TRBJ1-5, with D perhaps matching TRBD1 (5 bases). V was pared by 4 bases and J by 6 bases, with 8 bases between. The germline V gene has CDR1 SGHDT and CDR2 YYEEEE. The CDR3 totals 12 residues.

Comment on this clone: The same CDR3 arises from other DNA sequences in this sample as well. The V and J genes are TRBV6-5 and TRBJ2-4, with 7 bases that match TRBD2. This CDR3 has 14 amino acids. The junction had 2 bases not matched to a gene; V was cut back by 6 bases and J by 0 bases. The V gene's germline CDR1 is MNHEY and CDR2 SVGAGI. CDR3 loop: CASRGGIAKNIQYF. CDR3 bases: TGTGCCAGCAGGGGGGGGATAGCCAAAAACATTCAGTACTTC.

This clone has a single count. The V and J genes are TRBV9 and TRBJ1-2; a weak D match, TRBD1 (6 bases). Trimming stripped 2 bases from V and 4 bases from J, with 18 bases between. The germline gives CDR1 SGDLS, CDR2 YYNGEE. There are 16 residues in the CDR3. CDR3 in amino acids: CASSVGGQGPGYGYTF. Here the CDR3 DNA reads TGTGCCAGCAGCGTCGGGGGGCAGGGACCTGGCTATGGCTACACCTTC.

In DNA, the CDR3 is TGTGCCAGCAGCCAGAGGACTAGCGCGGCAGATACGCAGTATTTT. It yields the protein CASSQRTSAADTQYF. The rearrangement uses TRBV14 and TRBJ2-3, with TRBD2 matching over 9 bases. The CDR3 extends over 15 amino acids. V shed 3 bases, J shed 4 bases, and the junction held 5 bases outside the gene matches. From germline, CDR1 is SGHDN and CDR2 FVKESK.